One and the same sample provided the 13 T cell receptor beta chains below, sequenced in a study of PD-L1 blockade in urothelial cancer (dated by TCRdb to 2017 to 2019). Library generation was performed with the immunoSEQ multiplex PCR assay. This immuneACCESS table, as held by TCRdb, lists in-frame sequences with V and J called but not all clones. Of the missing ones, under half trace to an unresolved V gene in checked studies; the others have no known cause. This sample lists fewer than 95,000 clones; about 83% were detected once. The ten largest account for roughly 1.9% of the sample. The label giving this sample's time point can be read as: pretreatment peripheral blood. Material: PBMCs, obtained around atezolizumab (anti-PD-L1) treatment. These TCRs come from a man aged 60-69 years with urothelial cancer.

The chain is built from TRBV6-5 and TRBJ1-5, with 8 positions matching TRBD1. Per the germline V gene, CDR1 is MNHEY and CDR2 is SVGAGI. CDR3 length equals 14 residues. Germline trimming cut 6 bases from V and 3 bases from J; bases unmatched to any gene: 4. The CDR3 nucleotides are TGTGCCAGCAGGCCACAGGGGGACAATCAGCCCCAGCATTTT. Residues: CASRPQGDNQPQHF.

In this sample, this clone turned up a few times. V is TRBV5-4 and J is TRBJ1-2; D perhaps matches TRBD1 (5 bases). Germline V gives CDR1 SGHNT, CDR2 YYREEE (reference sequence). The CDR3 covers 14 residues. The germline V and J ends were trimmed by 1 base and 3 bases, with 10 bases remaining between them. The CDR3 sequence: CASSLFGRDYGYTF. In DNA form, the CDR3 reads TGTGCCAGCAGCTTGTTTGGCAGGGACTATGGCTACACCTTC.

This chain uses TRBV5-1 with TRBJ1-3; 8 nucleotides align to TRBD1. Germline CDR1 SGHRS, CDR2 YFSETQ. V lost 4 bases and J lost 9; bases outside the gene matches: 18. The CDR3 has 17 residues. The CDR3 is CASSPGQDHERGSTIYF. For the CDR3, the DNA is TGCGCCAGCAGCCCGGGACAGGATCATGAAAGGGGATCCACCATATATTTT.

This chain uses TRBV5-1 with TRBJ1-1; D possibly corresponds to TRBD1 (5 bases). V lost 1 base to trimming and J lost 1 base, with 11 bases between them. The CDR3 is 15 amino acids. Germline CDR1 SGHRS, CDR2 YFSETQ. CDR3 residues: CASSLSTAENTEAFF. CDR3 DNA: TGCGCCAGCAGCTTGTCGACAGCCGAGAACACTGAAGCTTTCTTT.

This clone came up once. The rearrangement uses TRBV6-1 and TRBJ2-1, with 11 bases lining up with TRBD2. Germline trimming cut 6 bases from V and 6 bases from J; bases unmatched to any gene: 7. The CDR3 sequence is 15 residues long. Looked up from germline, CDR1 is MNHNS and CDR2 is SASEGT. The CDR3 here is CASSKGTSGFNEQFF. The DNA for the CDR3 is TGTGCCAGCAGCAAAGGGACTAGCGGATTCAATGAGCAGTTCTTC.

The V call is TRBV4-1, the J call TRBJ2-2; 7 bases fit TRBD1. CDR3 length: 16 amino acids. The V segment lost 6 bases and the J segment 4 bases; nucleotides outside the gene matches: 11. Germline V gene data show CDR1 as MGHRA and CDR2 as YSYEKL. DNA for the CDR3: TGCGCCAGCAGACCCGGGACAGCTCTCTTCACCGGGGAGCTGTTTTTT. It specifies CASRPGTALFTGELFF.

The chain links TRBV9 to TRBJ2-2, with D perhaps matching TRBD2 (7 bases). The ends were cut back, 3 bases at V and 4 bases at J, with 10 bases in the middle. CDR1 and CDR2 (germline): SGDLS, YYNGEE. The CDR3 has 14 residues. Here the CDR3 DNA reads TGTGCCAGCAGCGGAGGGGGGGTCACCGGGGAGCTGTTTTTT. It translates to CASSGGGVTGELFF.

This chain joins TRBV6-4 and TRBJ2-5; 8 nucleotides match TRBD1. From germline, CDR1 is MRHNA and CDR2 SNTAGT. This CDR3 comprises 14 residues. V gave up 6 bases and J gave up 1 base; unmatched junction bases: 4. CDR3 DNA sequence: TGTGCCAGCAGCGATGACAGGGGCCAAGAGACCCAGTACTTC. Its translation is CASSDDRGQETQYF.

The chain uses TRBV6-5 and TRBJ2-2; D uncertain. Germline lookup yields CDR1 MNHEY and CDR2 SVGAGI. V lost 6 bases, J lost 7 bases, and 12 bases lay in between. The CDR3 spans 13 residues. DNA of the CDR3: TGTGCCAGCAGACTTGCCAATATCGGGGAGCTGTTTTTT. Translation: CASRLANIGELFF.

The V and J genes are TRBV5-1 and TRBJ2-3; maybe TRBD2 (6 bases). V lost 2 bases and J 7 bases, leaving 17 bases between the germline ends. Germline CDR1 and CDR2: SGHRS and YFSETQ. There are 15 residues in the CDR3. This chain's CDR3 is CASSFDMSGPHTQYF. The DNA for the CDR3 is TGCGCCAGCAGCTTCGATATGAGCGGGCCCCATACGCAGTATTTT.

The CDR3 bases are TGTGCCAGCACCGTCGACACGAACACTGAAGCTTTCTTT. This encodes CASTVDTNTEAFF. V is TRBV9 and J is TRBJ1-1; no clear D. The CDR3 runs to 13 residues. Trimming took off 6 bases at V and 1 base at J, with 10 bases between the two ends. Germline loops: CDR1 SGDLS, CDR2 YYNGEE.

This chain connects TRBV6-6 to TRBJ2-3, with D perhaps TRBD2 (5 bases). CDR1 and CDR2 (germline): MNHNY, SVGAGI (reference sequence). Trimming left V 11 bases short and J 2 bases short, with 14 bases between. The CDR3 contains 13 residues. CDR3 in DNA: TGTGCCGTTACTAGGGCCCACACAGATACGCAGTATTTT. Translation: CAVTRAHTDTQYF.

This chain uses TRBV28 with TRBJ2-5; D not resolved. V was clipped by 8 bases and J by 5 bases, with 18 bases between them. Germline CDR1 reads MDHEN; CDR2 reads SYDVKM. The CDR3 runs to 14 residues. CDR3 coding DNA: TGTGCCAGCTTTGCAGCAGCGCCGAGGGAGACCCAGTACTTC. This gives the protein CASFAAAPRETQYF.